The rows below give T cell receptor beta chains drawn from one sample of a study of Graves' ophthalmopathy and Graves' hyperthyroidism. TCRdb used MiXCR to reprocess the multiplex PCR reads, holding one entry per CDR3 protein. Of about 370,000 distinct CDR3 sequences listed, roughly 17% are singletons. Sequences were obtained from peripheral blood. The receptors here all came from an adult woman with stable Graves' hyperthyroidism. CDR3s include the opening cysteine and the closing phenylalanine or tryptophan. Each record gives: V gene, D gene, J gene, CDR3 length, clone size, CDR3 DNA, CDR3 protein. D genes are given only for firm matches. Not every row has a clone size; where given, it reads once, few, many or a size class.

v_call: TRBV30
d_call: NA
j_call: TRBJ2-7
cdr3_length: 18
clone_size: many
cdr3_nt: TGTGCCTGGAGTGGGCGCAGGGCAGACTCGACATCCTCCTACGAGCAGTACTTC
cdr3_aa: CAWSGRRADSTSSYEQYF

v_call: TRBV12-3/TRBV12-4
d_call: TRBD2
j_call: TRBJ2-7
cdr3_length: 15
clone_size: many
cdr3_nt: TGTGCCAGCAGTTTCGGTCTAGCGGTCTCCTACGAGCAGTACTTC
cdr3_aa: CASSFGLAVSYEQYF

v_call: TRBV6-2/TRBV6-3
d_call: TRBD2
j_call: TRBJ2-3
cdr3_length: 18
clone_size: few
cdr3_nt: TGTGCCAGCAGTTACTCCCCCATAGCGGGAGGCCACGCAGATACGCAGTATTTT
cdr3_aa: CASSYSPIAGGHADTQYF

v_call: TRBV28
d_call: NA
j_call: TRBJ2-5
cdr3_length: 13
clone_size: many
cdr3_nt: TGTGCCAGCACACTGACAGTCCAAGAGACCCAGTACTTC
cdr3_aa: CASTLTVQETQYF

v_call: TRBV24-1
d_call: TRBD2
j_call: TRBJ2-4
cdr3_length: 15
clone_size: many
cdr3_nt: TGTGCCACCAGTGACTCCAGTCCGGGAGGAAACATTCAGTACTTC
cdr3_aa: CATSDSSPGGNIQYF

v_call: TRBV27
d_call: TRBD1
j_call: TRBJ1-5
cdr3_length: 16
clone_size: many
cdr3_nt: TGTGCCAGCAGCCCATGGGACAGTTATAGCAATCAGCCCCAGCATTTT
cdr3_aa: CASSPWDSYSNQPQHF

v_call: TRBV5-1
d_call: TRBD2
j_call: TRBJ2-7
cdr3_length: 16
clone_size: few
cdr3_nt: TGCGCCAGCAGCTTGAGCCCCGGGACTAGCACCTTCGAGCAGTACTTC
cdr3_aa: CASSLSPGTSTFEQYF

v_call: TRBV19
d_call: NA
j_call: TRBJ2-2
cdr3_length: 18
clone_size: many
cdr3_nt: TGTGCCAGTAGTATAGATCTATCGGGCCCCCTGAACACCGGGGAGCTGTTTTTT
cdr3_aa: CASSIDLSGPLNTGELFF

v_call: TRBV28
d_call: TRBD2
j_call: TRBJ2-5
cdr3_length: 16
clone_size: NA
cdr3_nt: TGTGCCAGCAGCTCAAGAGGCCTAGCGGGAGCAGAGACCCAGTACTTC
cdr3_aa: CASSSRGLAGAETQYF

v_call: TRBV6-5
d_call: NA
j_call: TRBJ2-7
cdr3_length: 15
clone_size: many
cdr3_nt: TGTGCCAGCAGTTACTCAGGGCTTTCACACTACGAGCAGTACTTC
cdr3_aa: CASSYSGLSHYEQYF

v_call: TRBV28
d_call: NA
j_call: TRBJ2-5
cdr3_length: 15
clone_size: many
cdr3_nt: TGTGCCAGCTCCACATCAAAGGGTCCCCAAGAGACCCAGTACTTC
cdr3_aa: CASSTSKGPQETQYF

v_call: TRBV6-2/TRBV6-3
d_call: NA
j_call: TRBJ1-1
cdr3_length: 13
clone_size: many
cdr3_nt: TGTGCCAGCAGTTATAACTCGAACACTGAAGCTTTCTTT
cdr3_aa: CASSYNSNTEAFF

v_call: TRBV7-2
d_call: NA
j_call: TRBJ2-7
cdr3_length: 14
clone_size: many
cdr3_nt: TGTGCCAGCAGCTTTGGGCGGGAAGCCTACGAGCAGTACTTC
cdr3_aa: CASSFGREAYEQYF

v_call: TRBV28
d_call: NA
j_call: TRBJ2-2
cdr3_length: 15
clone_size: NA
cdr3_nt: TGTGCCAGCAGTTTTCACGGGAGTGGTACCGGGGAGCTGTTTTTT
cdr3_aa: CASSFHGSGTGELFF

v_call: TRBV18
d_call: NA
j_call: TRBJ2-7
cdr3_length: 15
clone_size: few
cdr3_nt: TGTGCCAGCTCACCCGCCCCCGGGGGAGCCTACGAGCAGTACTTC
cdr3_aa: CASSPAPGGAYEQYF

v_call: TRBV9
d_call: TRBD2
j_call: TRBJ2-7
cdr3_length: 12
clone_size: once
cdr3_nt: TGTGCCAGCAGAGCGGGGGCGATAGAGCAGTACTTC
cdr3_aa: CASRAGAIEQYF

v_call: TRBV5-6
d_call: NA
j_call: TRBJ2-4
cdr3_length: 15
clone_size: many
cdr3_nt: TGTGCCAGCAGCTTTATCGGGGGCGCTCTTACGACTCAGTACTTC
cdr3_aa: CASSFIGGALTTQYF

v_call: TRBV20-1
d_call: NA
j_call: TRBJ2-5
cdr3_length: 13
clone_size: NA
cdr3_nt: TGCAGTGCTAGATGGCAGGGACAAGAGACCCAGTACTTC
cdr3_aa: CSARWQGQETQYF

v_call: TRBV11-2
d_call: NA
j_call: TRBJ1-1
cdr3_length: 14
clone_size: many
cdr3_nt: TGTGCCAGCAGCTTTCCTCTGATGAACACTGAAGCTTTCTTT
cdr3_aa: CASSFPLMNTEAFF

v_call: TRBV19
d_call: NA
j_call: TRBJ2-7
cdr3_length: 12
clone_size: many
cdr3_nt: TGTGCCAGTAGTATAGCAGGTGACGAGCAGTACTTC
cdr3_aa: CASSIAGDEQYF

v_call: TRBV28
d_call: TRBD2
j_call: TRBJ2-2
cdr3_length: 16
clone_size: many
cdr3_nt: TGTGCCAGCAGTCCCCTCGGCGGGAGTATCACCGGGGAGCTGTTTTTT
cdr3_aa: CASSPLGGSITGELFF

v_call: TRBV6-1
d_call: NA
j_call: TRBJ2-6
cdr3_length: 14
clone_size: many
cdr3_nt: TGTGCCAGCAGAACAGGCTCTGGGGCCAACGTCCTGACTTTC
cdr3_aa: CASRTGSGANVLTF

v_call: TRBV12-3/TRBV12-4
d_call: NA
j_call: TRBJ2-2
cdr3_length: 11
clone_size: many
cdr3_nt: TGTGCCAGCAGTTTTCGCGGGGAGCTGTTTTTT
cdr3_aa: CASSFRGELFF

v_call: TRBV6-5
d_call: TRBD1
j_call: TRBJ2-7
cdr3_length: 14
clone_size: many
cdr3_nt: TGTGCCAGCAGTTTCGACAGGGGACGCTACGAGCAGTACTTC
cdr3_aa: CASSFDRGRYEQYF

v_call: TRBV11-1
d_call: NA
j_call: TRBJ2-2
cdr3_length: 16
clone_size: few
cdr3_nt: TGTGCCAGCAGCTCACCCTTACAGGGTCGGTCCGGGGAGCTGTTTTTT
cdr3_aa: CASSSPLQGRSGELFF

v_call: TRBV30
d_call: NA
j_call: TRBJ1-1
cdr3_length: 13
clone_size: many
cdr3_nt: TGTGCCTGGAGGTTGGGCGGGAACACTGAAGCTTTCTTT
cdr3_aa: CAWRLGGNTEAFF

v_call: TRBV4-3
d_call: TRBD2
j_call: TRBJ2-7
cdr3_length: 14
clone_size: many
cdr3_nt: TGCGCCAGCAGCCAAGACCAAACTAGCGGGAGCAAGTACTTC
cdr3_aa: CASSQDQTSGSKYF

v_call: TRBV25-1
d_call: NA
j_call: TRBJ2-6
cdr3_length: 16
clone_size: many
cdr3_nt: TGTGCCAGCAGTGAAAGTGAATTCTCTGGGGCCAACGTCCTGACTTTC
cdr3_aa: CASSESEFSGANVLTF

v_call: TRBV7-3
d_call: TRBD2
j_call: TRBJ2-5
cdr3_length: 14
clone_size: many
cdr3_nt: TGTGCCAGCAGCCGGGGGGGATCTAAAGAGACCCAGTACTTC
cdr3_aa: CASSRGGSKETQYF

v_call: TRBV12-3/TRBV12-4
d_call: NA
j_call: TRBJ1-2
cdr3_length: 15
clone_size: many
cdr3_nt: TGTGCCAGCAATTCACCCTCGACAGGAAACTATGGCTACACCTTC
cdr3_aa: CASNSPSTGNYGYTF

v_call: TRBV5-5
d_call: TRBD2
j_call: TRBJ2-7
cdr3_length: 15
clone_size: many
cdr3_nt: TGTGCCAGCAGCCCCGGAGTAGCGGGAGCCTACGAGCAGTACTTC
cdr3_aa: CASSPGVAGAYEQYF

v_call: TRBV29-1
d_call: NA
j_call: TRBJ1-2
cdr3_length: 11
clone_size: many
cdr3_nt: TGCAGCGTTGAGTGGGTCCATGGCTACACCTTC
cdr3_aa: CSVEWVHGYTF

v_call: TRBV6-4
d_call: TRBD1
j_call: TRBJ1-1
cdr3_length: 14
clone_size: NA
cdr3_nt: TGTGCCAGCAGTTACCGATCCGGACGGGACAGGCTCCTGTTT
cdr3_aa: CASSYRSGRDRLLF

v_call: TRBV2
d_call: TRBD2
j_call: TRBJ2-2
cdr3_length: 14
clone_size: many
cdr3_nt: TGTGCCAGCATTGCGGGAGCGAACACCGGGGAGCTGTTTTTT
cdr3_aa: CASIAGANTGELFF

v_call: TRBV6-5
d_call: TRBD2
j_call: TRBJ2-7
cdr3_length: 17
clone_size: many
cdr3_nt: TGTGCCAGCAGTTCACGGGGGGGGCTCCCGACTGTCTACGAGCAGTACTTC
cdr3_aa: CASSSRGGLPTVYEQYF

v_call: TRBV12-3/TRBV12-4
d_call: NA
j_call: TRBJ2-7
cdr3_length: 14
clone_size: many
cdr3_nt: TGTGCCAGCAGTCCTACAGTTTCGGGTTACGAGCAGTACTTC
cdr3_aa: CASSPTVSGYEQYF

v_call: TRBV6-1
d_call: TRBD2
j_call: TRBJ2-2
cdr3_length: 20
clone_size: NA
cdr3_nt: TGTGCCAGCATCAGCTTACCTTTGACTAGCGCGACCGACGGGGCCGGGGAGCTGTTTTTT
cdr3_aa: CASISLPLTSATDGAGELFF

v_call: TRBV5-1
d_call: NA
j_call: TRBJ2-7
cdr3_length: 14
clone_size: many
cdr3_nt: TGCGCCAGCAGCCCGGCGGGAATACTCTACGAGCAGTACTTC
cdr3_aa: CASSPAGILYEQYF

v_call: TRBV12-3/TRBV12-4
d_call: NA
j_call: TRBJ2-5
cdr3_length: 13
clone_size: NA
cdr3_nt: TGTGCCAGCAGTAAACAGGATCAAGAGACCAAGTACTTC
cdr3_aa: CASSKQDQETKYF

v_call: TRBV30
d_call: NA
j_call: TRBJ1-2
cdr3_length: 12
clone_size: many
cdr3_nt: TGTGCCTGGGGGGACGGTAACTATGGCTACACCTTC
cdr3_aa: CAWGDGNYGYTF

v_call: TRBV5-1
d_call: NA
j_call: TRBJ2-4
cdr3_length: 15
clone_size: NA
cdr3_nt: TGCGCCAGCAGAGATCCGTTGCGAGCCAAAAACATTCAGTACTTC
cdr3_aa: CASRDPLRAKNIQYF

v_call: TRBV12-3/TRBV12-4
d_call: NA
j_call: TRBJ2-2
cdr3_length: 17
clone_size: NA
cdr3_nt: TGTGCCAGCAGCCCCCCGGGGAACTGTGCTGGCACCGGGGAGCTGTTTTTT
cdr3_aa: CASSPPGNCAGTGELFF

v_call: TRBV29-1
d_call: NA
j_call: TRBJ2-6
cdr3_length: 15
clone_size: many
cdr3_nt: TGCAGCGTTGATCACCCCAGCTCTGGGGCCAACGTCCTGACTTTC
cdr3_aa: CSVDHPSSGANVLTF

v_call: TRBV4-1
d_call: NA
j_call: TRBJ2-7
cdr3_length: 15
clone_size: NA
cdr3_nt: TGCGCCAGCAGCCATTTCCCGGGAGTCTCCTACGAGCAGTACTTC
cdr3_aa: CASSHFPGVSYEQYF

v_call: TRBV12-3/TRBV12-4
d_call: NA
j_call: TRBJ2-5
cdr3_length: 14
clone_size: once
cdr3_nt: TGTGCCAGCAGGCCCAGCAGGGTGAGAAAGACCCAGTACTTC
cdr3_aa: CASRPSRVRKTQYF

v_call: TRBV5-1
d_call: TRBD2
j_call: TRBJ2-7
cdr3_length: 15
clone_size: many
cdr3_nt: TGCGCCAGCAGCTTGGAGCCTAGCGGGCCCTACGAGCAGTACTTC
cdr3_aa: CASSLEPSGPYEQYF

v_call: TRBV15
d_call: NA
j_call: TRBJ1-3
cdr3_length: 15
clone_size: many
cdr3_nt: TGTGCCACCAGTACCCGGAATTTCGCTGGAAACACCATATATTTT
cdr3_aa: CATSTRNFAGNTIYF

v_call: TRBV20-1
d_call: NA
j_call: TRBJ2-7
cdr3_length: 13
clone_size: many
cdr3_nt: TGCAGTGCTAGAGATGGGGGAGTCTACGAGCAGTACTTC
cdr3_aa: CSARDGGVYEQYF

v_call: TRBV4-2
d_call: TRBD2
j_call: TRBJ2-2
cdr3_length: 18
clone_size: NA
cdr3_nt: TGTGCCAGCAGACAAAGACTAGCGGGAGTCAAGAACACCGGGGAGCTGCTTTTT
cdr3_aa: CASRQRLAGVKNTGELLF

v_call: TRBV12-5
d_call: TRBD2
j_call: TRBJ2-7
cdr3_length: 14
clone_size: NA
cdr3_nt: TGTGCTAGTGGTTCGACTAGCGGGACCTACGAGCAGTACTTC
cdr3_aa: CASGSTSGTYEQYF